This entry features one T cell receptor beta chain sequence. Sampling times: baseline, cycle 4 day 1, cycle 7 day 1. Here immunoSEQ multiplex PCR was the method, and the copy in TCRdb shows in-frame clones only, minus some. The sample holds under 70,000 clones, 70% to 90% seen once. V lost 6 bases and J lost 6, with 11 bases in between. Germline CDR1 SQVTM, CDR2 ANQGSEA. The CDR3 covers 11 residues. The data originate from a study of OX40 agonist ivuxolimab in advanced cancers. Turning to the study itself: Patients in dose escalation had liver, melanoma, kidney or head and neck cancers.

The clonotype was recovered from an adult with an advanced solid tumor such as melanoma, head and neck, liver or kidney cancer. Specimen: CD4+ or CD8+ T cells sorted from blood, collected in a trial of the OX40 agonist ivuxolimab. V and J are TRBV29-1 and TRBJ2-5; possible D gene TRBD1, 6 bases. CDR3: CSVGQGKTQYF. The CDR3 nucleotides read TGCAGCGTGGGACAAGGGAAGACCCAGTACTTC.